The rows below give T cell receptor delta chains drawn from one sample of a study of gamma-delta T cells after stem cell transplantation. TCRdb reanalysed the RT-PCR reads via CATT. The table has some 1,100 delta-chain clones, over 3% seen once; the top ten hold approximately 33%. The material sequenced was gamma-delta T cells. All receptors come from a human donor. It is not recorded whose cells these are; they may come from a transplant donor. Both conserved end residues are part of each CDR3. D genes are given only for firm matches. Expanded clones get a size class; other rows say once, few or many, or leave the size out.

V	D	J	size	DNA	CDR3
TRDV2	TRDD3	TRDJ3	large	TGTGCCTGTGACTCTCCTCCTACTGGGGGACCAATCTCCTGGGACACCCGACAGATGTTTTTC	CACDSPPTGGPISWDTRQMFF
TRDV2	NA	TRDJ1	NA	TGTGCCTGTGACACCGTCTCATCCTACCTGGTGGGGGACGAGTACACCGATAAACTCATCTTT	CACDTVSSYLVGDEYTDKLIF
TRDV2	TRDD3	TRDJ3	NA	TGTGCCTGTGACACTCTGGGGGATACAAGCTCCTGGGACACCCGACAGATGTTTTTC	CACDTLGDTSSWDTRQMFF
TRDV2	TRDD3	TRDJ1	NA	TGTGCCTGTGAAACCCTGGGGGATACCGATAAACTCATCTTT	CACETLGDTDKLIF
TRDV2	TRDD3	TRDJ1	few	TGTGCCTGTGACTCCGTACTGGGGGATACAGGAGCCTCCGATAAACTCATCTTT	CACDSVLGDTGASDKLIF
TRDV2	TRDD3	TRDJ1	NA	TGTGCCTGTGACTCGGCGGAAGTACTGGGGGATGCAGGAGCCTCCGATAAACTCATCTTT	CACDSAEVLGDAGASDKLIF
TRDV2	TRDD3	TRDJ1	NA	TGTGCCTGTTCCAACCTCCCCCTCTCGACCCCGCCCGTACTGGGGGATACGTACACCGATAAACTCATCTTT	CACSNLPLSTPPVLGDTYTDKLIF
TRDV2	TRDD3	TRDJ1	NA	TGTGCCTGTGACACCGTTCTGGGGGATACCACACTGTACACCGATAAACTCATCTTT	CACDTVLGDTTLYTDKLIF
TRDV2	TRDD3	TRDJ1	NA	TGTGCCTGTGACTCGGCGGAAGTACTGGGGGATTCGTACACCGATAAACTCATCTTT	CACDSAEVLGDSYTDKLIF
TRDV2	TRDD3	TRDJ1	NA	TGTGCCTGTGACGTACTGGGGGATACAGGAGCCTCCGATAAACTCATCTTT	CACDVLGDTGASDKLIF